This passage covers 8 T cell receptor beta chains from one sample sequenced in a study of metastatic and nonmetastatic thyroid tumors. Treatment of any kind had been given to no patient before thyroid surgery. TCRdb re-called the PCR reads via MiXCR. Among 24,000 or so clones listed, roughly 23% were seen once. The sample comprised tumor tissue. The source is a female donor with papillary thyroid cancer or a benign thyroid nodule (not recorded which). Some clones in this sample may be carry-over from other donors' samples.

This chain uses TRBV7-8 with TRBJ2-5, with D possibly being TRBD2 (5 bases). Looked up from germline, CDR1 is SGHVS and CDR2 is FQNEAQ. This CDR3 has 14 amino acids. V was shortened by 1 base and J by 9 bases, with 15 bases between the two germline ends. CDR3 protein: CASSLEIGSEAQYF. CDR3 nucleotides: TGTGCCAGCAGCTTAGAAATCGGGTCGGAGGCCCAGTACTTC.

This clone was detected a few times. One end of the junction fails to match germline, which may point to a read error. J is TRBJ2-1 and V is TRBV6-2 or TRBV6-3, with a tentative D call TRBD1 (6 bases). The CDR3 totals 15 residues. The germline V gene encodes CDR1 MNHEY and CDR2 SVGEGT. CDR3 bases: TGTGCCAGCGCCACAACCGGGACATTCTACAATGAGCATTTCTTC. Residues: CASATTGTFYNEHFF.

This clone was counted between two and nine times. The chain carries TRBV19 and TRBJ2-7; D is perhaps TRBD1 (5 bases). CDR3 size: 12 residues. V was cut by 10 bases and J by 4 bases, with 14 bases left in between. Germline CDR1 LNHDA, CDR2 SQIVND (reference sequence). The CDR3 nucleotides read TGTGCCACGGGCCAGGGCGGATACGAGCAGTACTTC. Protein: CATGQGGYEQYF.

This CDR3 is CAISSRNYGYTF. CDR3 nucleotide sequence: TGTGCCATCTCGAGCCGAAACTATGGCTACACCTTC. The chain has TRBV2 and TRBJ1-2; D remains unclear. V lost 10 bases, J lost 2 bases, and 11 bases lay in between. This CDR3 spans 12 amino acids. Germline CDR1 is SNHLY and CDR2 is FYNNEI.

V gene TRBV30 combines with J gene TRBJ1-2; TRBD1 aligns across 7 bases. V lost 3 bases, J lost 4 bases, and 8 bases stayed unmatched. CDR3 size: 14 residues. Germline V gene sequence: CDR1 GTSNPN, CDR2 SVGIG (reference sequence). CDR3 DNA sequence: TGTGCCTGGAGCCAATCAGGGGGTCCCTATGGCTACACCTTC. Protein sequence: CAWSQSGGPYGYTF.

The CDR3 sequence is CASSFRVYPNRSYNEQFF. The CDR3 DNA follows: TGTGCCAGCAGCTTCAGAGTCTATCCGAACCGATCCTACAATGAGCAGTTCTTC. The chain links TRBV11-2 to TRBJ2-1; unclear D gene. The CDR3 length is 18 residues. Germline lookup yields CDR1 SGHAT and CDR2 FQNNGV. Trimming removed 3 bases from V and 1 base from J, with 19 bases in between.

This clone was seen repeatedly, ten times or more. Other DNA sequences in this sample translate to the same CDR3. The V call is TRBV5-1, the J call TRBJ2-3, with TRBD2 matching 8 bases. The CDR3 has 17 amino acids. The junction had 7 bases not matched to a gene; V was cut back by 0 bases and J by 1 base. Germline V gene data show CDR1 as SGHRS and CDR2 as YFSETQ. The CDR3 DNA reads as TGCGCCAGCAGCTTGGAGGTAGCGGGGCGCGGCACAGATACGCAGTATTTT. Protein product: CASSLEVAGRGTDTQYF.

About this clone: Other nucleotide sequences in the sample specify the same CDR3. This sequence joins TRBV6-1 and TRBJ2-3; 10 nucleotides match TRBD1. From germline, CDR1 is MNHNS and CDR2 SASEGT. The CDR3 has 16 amino acids. V trimming: 5 bases; J trimming: 2 bases; junction bases outside the gene matches: 7. CDR3 DNA sequence: TGTGCCAGCAGTCTAGGGACAGGGGTCATCACAGATACGCAGTATTTT. The encoded protein is CASSLGTGVITDTQYF.